This TCR beta chain was retrieved from a study of Graves' ophthalmopathy and Graves' hyperthyroidism. Pregnant or lactating patients and those with other autoimmune diseases or uncontrolled infections were excluded. RNA transcripts provided the template for amplifying TCR beta CDR3 regions. Scientists carried out first-round RT-PCR using HTBI primers and then a second-round multiplex PCR. TCRdb reprocessed the multiplex PCR reads via MiXCR and lists one record per CDR3 protein. The sample shows approximately 540,000 distinct CDR3 sequences, roughly 40% of them seen only once. On this clonotype: The antigen remains undetermined.

This CDR3 has 15 residues. V was pared by 5 bases and J by 6 bases, with 20 bases between. Germline CDR1 and CDR2: SGHAT and FQNNGV. Points from the study as a whole: Detection in blood was also observed for most expanded thyroid clonotypes above 0.001 frequency.

This receptor was obtained from an adult man with Graves' hyperthyroidism. What was sequenced was peripheral blood or thyroid tissue (not recorded which). This chain uses TRBV11-2 with TRBJ2-7, with D possibly called TRBD1 or TRBD2 (5 bases each). DNA of the CDR3: TGTGCCAGCAGCATGGGGGTCGGCCAGGAACGCGAGCAGTACTTC. As protein: CASSMGVGQEREQYF.